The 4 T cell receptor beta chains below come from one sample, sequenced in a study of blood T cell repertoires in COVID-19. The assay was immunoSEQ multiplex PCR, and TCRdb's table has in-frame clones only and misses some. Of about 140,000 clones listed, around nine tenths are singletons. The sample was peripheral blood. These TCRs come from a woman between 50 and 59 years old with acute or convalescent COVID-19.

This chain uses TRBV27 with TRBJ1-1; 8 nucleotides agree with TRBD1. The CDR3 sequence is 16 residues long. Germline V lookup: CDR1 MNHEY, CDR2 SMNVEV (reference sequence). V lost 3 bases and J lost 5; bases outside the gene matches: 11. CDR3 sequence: CASSLSTTGAGTEAFF. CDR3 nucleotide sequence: TGTGCCAGCAGTTTGTCCACGACAGGGGCAGGGACTGAAGCTTTCTTT.

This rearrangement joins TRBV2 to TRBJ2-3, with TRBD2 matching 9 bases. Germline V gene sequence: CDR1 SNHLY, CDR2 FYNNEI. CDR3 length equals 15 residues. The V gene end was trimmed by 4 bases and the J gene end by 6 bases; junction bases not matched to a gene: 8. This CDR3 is CASSVGELAGDTQYF. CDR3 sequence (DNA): TGTGCCAGCAGTGTAGGAGAACTAGCGGGTGATACGCAGTATTTT. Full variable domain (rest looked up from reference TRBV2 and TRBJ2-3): EPEVTQTPSHQVTQMGQEVILRCVPISNHLYFYWYRQILGQKVEFLVSFYNNEISEKSEIFDDQFSVERPDGSNFTLKIRSTKLEDSAMYFCASSVGELAGDTQYFGPGTRLTVL.

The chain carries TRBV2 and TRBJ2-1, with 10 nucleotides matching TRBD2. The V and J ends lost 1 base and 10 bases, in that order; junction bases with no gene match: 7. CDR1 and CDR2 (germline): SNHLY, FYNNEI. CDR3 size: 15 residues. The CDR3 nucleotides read TGTGCCAGCAGTGAAGGCCTAGCGGGAGTGGGGGAGCAGTTCTTC. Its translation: CASSEGLAGVGEQFF.

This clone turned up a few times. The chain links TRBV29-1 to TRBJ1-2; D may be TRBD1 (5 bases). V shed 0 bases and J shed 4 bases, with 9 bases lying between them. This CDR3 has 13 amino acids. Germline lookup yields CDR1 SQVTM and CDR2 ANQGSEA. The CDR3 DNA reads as TGCAGCGTTGAAGAGGGGCCCCTCTATGGCTACACCTTC. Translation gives CSVEEGPLYGYTF. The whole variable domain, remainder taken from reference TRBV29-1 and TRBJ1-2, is SAVISQKPSRDICQRGTSLTIQCQVDSQVTMMFWYRQQPGQSLTLIATANQGSEATYESGFVIDKFPISRPNLTFSTLTVSNMSPEDSSIYLCSVEEGPLYGYTFGSGTRLTVV.